The entry that follows covers one T cell receptor (beta chain) sequence. The record originates from a study of patients and donors after allogeneic stem cell transplantation. This CDR3 spans 15 amino acids. V lost 7 bases and J lost 0, with 13 bases in between. Germline CDR1 MNHNS, CDR2 SASEGT. From the RT-PCR reads, TCRdb called clonotypes with MiXCR, one entry per CDR3 protein. The sample holds approximately 410,000 distinct CDR3 sequences, under 20% seen once. The receptor comes from a human donor who was either an allogeneic HSCT recipient or a stem cell or donor lymphocyte infusion donor (not recorded which). It is not recorded whose cells these are; they may come from a transplant donor. Sequences were obtained from blood, either unsorted or a sorted T cell fraction (not recorded which). The chain joins TRBV6-1 to TRBJ1-5; D is unresolved. The CDR3 is CASTEVVYSNQPQHF. In nucleotides, the CDR3 is TGTGCCAGCACCGAGGTAGTGTATAGCAATCAGCCCCAGCATTTT.